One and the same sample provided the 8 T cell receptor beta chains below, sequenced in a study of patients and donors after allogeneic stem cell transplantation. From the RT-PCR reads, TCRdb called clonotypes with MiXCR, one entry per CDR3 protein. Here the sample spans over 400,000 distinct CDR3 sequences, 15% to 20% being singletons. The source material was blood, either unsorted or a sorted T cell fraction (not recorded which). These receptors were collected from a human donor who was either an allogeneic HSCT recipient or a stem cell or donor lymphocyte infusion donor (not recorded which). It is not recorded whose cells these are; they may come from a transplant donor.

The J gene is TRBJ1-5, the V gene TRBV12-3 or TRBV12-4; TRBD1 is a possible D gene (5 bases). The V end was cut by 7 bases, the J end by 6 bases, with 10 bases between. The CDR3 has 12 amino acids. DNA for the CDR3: TGTGCCAGCAAGGGACGTAGTCAGCCCCAGCATTTT. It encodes CASKGRSQPQHF.

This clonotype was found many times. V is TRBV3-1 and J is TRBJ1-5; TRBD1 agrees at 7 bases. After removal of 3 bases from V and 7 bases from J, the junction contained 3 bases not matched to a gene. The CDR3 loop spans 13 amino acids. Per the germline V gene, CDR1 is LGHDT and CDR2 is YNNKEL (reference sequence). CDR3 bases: TGTGCCAGCAGCCAGACGACAGGGCAGCCCCAGCATTTT. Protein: CASSQTTGQPQHF.

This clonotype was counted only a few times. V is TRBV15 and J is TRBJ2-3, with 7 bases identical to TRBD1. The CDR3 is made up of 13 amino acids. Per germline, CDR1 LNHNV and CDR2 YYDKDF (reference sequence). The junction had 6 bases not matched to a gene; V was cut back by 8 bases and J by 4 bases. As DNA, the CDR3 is TGTGCCACCCGCCCCGGGACAGCAGATACGCAGTATTTT. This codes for CATRPGTADTQYF.

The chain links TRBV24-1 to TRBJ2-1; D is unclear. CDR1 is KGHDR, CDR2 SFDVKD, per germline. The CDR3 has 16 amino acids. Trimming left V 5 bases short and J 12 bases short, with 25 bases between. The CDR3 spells CATSVPDPHPASGQFF. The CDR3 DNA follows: TGTGCCACCAGTGTTCCCGACCCTCATCCGGCGTCGGGGCAGTTCTTC.

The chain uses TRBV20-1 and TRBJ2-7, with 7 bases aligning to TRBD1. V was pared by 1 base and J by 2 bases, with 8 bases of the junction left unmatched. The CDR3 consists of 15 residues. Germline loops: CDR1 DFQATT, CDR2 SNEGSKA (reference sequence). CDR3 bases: TGCAGTGCTAGAGGTCTACAGGGGAATCCCTACGAGCAGTACTTC. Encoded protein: CSARGLQGNPYEQYF.

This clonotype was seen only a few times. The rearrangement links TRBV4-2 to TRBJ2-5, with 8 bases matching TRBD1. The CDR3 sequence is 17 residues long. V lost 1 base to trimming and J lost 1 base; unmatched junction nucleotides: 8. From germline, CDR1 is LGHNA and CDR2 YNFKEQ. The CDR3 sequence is CASSQGRDRLLQETQYF. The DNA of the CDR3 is TGTGCCAGCAGCCAAGGCCGGGACAGGCTACTCCAAGAGACCCAGTACTTC.

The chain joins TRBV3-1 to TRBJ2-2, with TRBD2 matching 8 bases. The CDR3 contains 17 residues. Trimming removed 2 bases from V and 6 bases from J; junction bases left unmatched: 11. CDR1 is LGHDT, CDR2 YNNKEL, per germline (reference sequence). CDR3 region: CASSQRGGLGMAGELFF. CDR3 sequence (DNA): TGTGCCAGCAGCCAAAGAGGGGGACTAGGAATGGCCGGGGAGCTGTTTTTT. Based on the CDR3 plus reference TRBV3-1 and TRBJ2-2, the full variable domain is DTAVSQTPKYLVTQMGNDKSIKCEQNLGHDTMYWYKQDSKKFLKIMFSYNNKELIINETVPNRFSPKSPDKAHLNLHINSLELGDSAVYFCASSQRGGLGMAGELFFGEGSRLTVL.

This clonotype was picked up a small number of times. The CDR3 is CASNRDRDGYTF. CDR3 sequence (DNA): TGTGCCAGCAACCGGGATAGGGATGGCTACACCTTC. This chain links TRBV5-8 with TRBJ1-2; D is unclear. Trimming took off 6 bases at V and 6 bases at J, with 12 bases between the two ends. The germline CDR1 and CDR2 sequences are SGHTS and YDEGEE. The CDR3 runs to 12 residues. Filled out from reference TRBV5-8 and TRBJ1-2, the complete variable domain reads EAGVTQSPTHLIKTRGQQATLRCSPISGHTSVYWYQQALGLGLQFLLWYDEGEERNRGNFPPRFSGRQFPNYSSELNVNALELEDSALYLCASNRDRDGYTFGSGTRLTVV.